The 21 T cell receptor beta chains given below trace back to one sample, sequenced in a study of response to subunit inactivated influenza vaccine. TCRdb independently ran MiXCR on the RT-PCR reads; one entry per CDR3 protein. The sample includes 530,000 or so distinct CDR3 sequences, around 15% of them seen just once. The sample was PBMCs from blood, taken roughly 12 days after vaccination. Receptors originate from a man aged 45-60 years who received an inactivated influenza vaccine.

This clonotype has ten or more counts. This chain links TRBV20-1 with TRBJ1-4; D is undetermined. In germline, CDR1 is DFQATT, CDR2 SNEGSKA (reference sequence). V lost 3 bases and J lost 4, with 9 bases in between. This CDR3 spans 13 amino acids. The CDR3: CSASKAVNEKLFF. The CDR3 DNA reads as TGCAGTGCTAGTAAGGCAGTTAATGAAAAACTGTTTTTT.

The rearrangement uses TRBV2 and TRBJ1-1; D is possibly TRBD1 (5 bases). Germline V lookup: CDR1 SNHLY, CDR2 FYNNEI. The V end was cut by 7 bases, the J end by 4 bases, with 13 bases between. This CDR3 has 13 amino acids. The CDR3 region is CASNRGGGTEAFF. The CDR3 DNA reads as TGTGCCAGCAATCGGGGGGGTGGCACTGAAGCTTTCTTT.

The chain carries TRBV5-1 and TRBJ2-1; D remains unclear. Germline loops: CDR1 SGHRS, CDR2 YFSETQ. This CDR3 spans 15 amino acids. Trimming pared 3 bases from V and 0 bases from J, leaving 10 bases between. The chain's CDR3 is CASSSKASSYNEQFF. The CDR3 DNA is TGCGCCAGCAGCTCGAAAGCGAGCTCCTACAATGAGCAGTTCTTC.

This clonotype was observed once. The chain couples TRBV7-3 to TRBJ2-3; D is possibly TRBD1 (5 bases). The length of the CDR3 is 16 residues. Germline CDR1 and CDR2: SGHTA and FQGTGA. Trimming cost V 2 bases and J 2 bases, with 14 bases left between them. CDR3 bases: TGTGCCAGCAGCTTAGGGGCCGACAGCCTCACAGATACGCAGTATTTT. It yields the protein CASSLGADSLTDTQYF.

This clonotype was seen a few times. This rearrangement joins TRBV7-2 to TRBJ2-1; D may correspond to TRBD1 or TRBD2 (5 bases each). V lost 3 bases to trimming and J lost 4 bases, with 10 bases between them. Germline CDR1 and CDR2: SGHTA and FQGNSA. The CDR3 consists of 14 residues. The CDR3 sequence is CASSLDGAYNEQFF. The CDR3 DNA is TGTGCCAGCAGCTTGGACGGGGCGTACAATGAGCAGTTCTTC.

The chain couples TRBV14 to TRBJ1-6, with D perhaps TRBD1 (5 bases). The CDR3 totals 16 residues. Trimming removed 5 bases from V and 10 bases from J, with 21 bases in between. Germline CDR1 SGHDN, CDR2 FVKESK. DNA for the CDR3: TGTGCCAGCAGCGCCGGGACGAATCTGGGGCGGTCACCCCTCCACTTT. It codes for CASSAGTNLGRSPLHF.

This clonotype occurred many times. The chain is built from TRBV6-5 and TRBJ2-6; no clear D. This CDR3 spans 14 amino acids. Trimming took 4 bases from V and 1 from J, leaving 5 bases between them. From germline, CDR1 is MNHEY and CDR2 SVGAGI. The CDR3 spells CASSSGSGANVLTF. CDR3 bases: TGTGCCAGCAGTTCTGGGTCTGGGGCCAACGTCCTGACTTTC.

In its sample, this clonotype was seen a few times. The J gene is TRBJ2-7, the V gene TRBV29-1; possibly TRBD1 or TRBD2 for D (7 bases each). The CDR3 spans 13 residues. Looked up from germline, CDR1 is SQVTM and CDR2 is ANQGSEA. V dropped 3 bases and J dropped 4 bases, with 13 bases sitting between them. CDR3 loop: CSVDPGGEYEQYF. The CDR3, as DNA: TGCAGCGTTGACCCAGGGGGGGAATACGAGCAGTACTTC.

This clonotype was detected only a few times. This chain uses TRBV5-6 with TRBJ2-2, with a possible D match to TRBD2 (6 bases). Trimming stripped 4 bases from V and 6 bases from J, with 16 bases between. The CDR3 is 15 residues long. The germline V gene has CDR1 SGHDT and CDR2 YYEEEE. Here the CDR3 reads CASSTGLLSAGELFF. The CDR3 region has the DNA TGTGCCAGCAGCACGGGACTGTTGAGTGCCGGGGAGCTGTTTTTT.

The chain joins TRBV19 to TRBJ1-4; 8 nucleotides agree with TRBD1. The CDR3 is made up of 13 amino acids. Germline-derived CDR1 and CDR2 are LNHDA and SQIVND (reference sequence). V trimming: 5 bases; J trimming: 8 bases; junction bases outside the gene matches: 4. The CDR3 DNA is TGTGCCAGTAGTCTCAGGACAGGGGAAAAACTGTTTTTT. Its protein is CASSLRTGEKLFF.

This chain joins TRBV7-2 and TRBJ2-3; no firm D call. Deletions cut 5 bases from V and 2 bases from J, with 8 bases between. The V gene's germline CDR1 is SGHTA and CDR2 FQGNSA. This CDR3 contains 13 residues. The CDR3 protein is CASSRQTTDTQYF. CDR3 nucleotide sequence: TGTGCCAGCAGCCGACAAACCACAGATACGCAGTATTTT.

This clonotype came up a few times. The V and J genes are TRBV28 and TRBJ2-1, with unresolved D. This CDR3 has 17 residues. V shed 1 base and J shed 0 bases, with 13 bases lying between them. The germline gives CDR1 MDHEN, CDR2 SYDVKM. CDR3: CASSLSRRSISYNEQFF. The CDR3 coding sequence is TGTGCCAGCAGTTTATCTCGGCGGTCCATCTCCTACAATGAGCAGTTCTTC.

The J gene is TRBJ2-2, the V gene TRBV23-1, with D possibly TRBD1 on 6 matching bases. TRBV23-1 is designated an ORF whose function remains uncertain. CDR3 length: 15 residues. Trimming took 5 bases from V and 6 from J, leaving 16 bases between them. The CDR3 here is CASSERRTEAGELFF. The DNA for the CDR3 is TGCGCCAGCAGTGAGAGGAGGACAGAAGCCGGGGAGCTGTTTTTT.

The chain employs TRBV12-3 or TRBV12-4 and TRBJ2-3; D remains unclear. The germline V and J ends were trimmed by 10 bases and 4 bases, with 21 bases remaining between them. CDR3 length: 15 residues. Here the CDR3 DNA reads TGTGCCAACAACCCCCTAGGTGTTAGGGCAGATACGCAGTATTTT. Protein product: CANNPLGVRADTQYF.

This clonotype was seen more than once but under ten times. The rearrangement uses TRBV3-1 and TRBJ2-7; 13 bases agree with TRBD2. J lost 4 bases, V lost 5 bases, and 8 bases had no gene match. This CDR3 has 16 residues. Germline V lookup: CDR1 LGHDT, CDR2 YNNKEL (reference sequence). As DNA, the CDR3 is TGTGCCAGCAGCACCCGGACTAGCGGGAGACTATACGAGCAGTACTTC. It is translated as CASSTRTSGRLYEQYF.

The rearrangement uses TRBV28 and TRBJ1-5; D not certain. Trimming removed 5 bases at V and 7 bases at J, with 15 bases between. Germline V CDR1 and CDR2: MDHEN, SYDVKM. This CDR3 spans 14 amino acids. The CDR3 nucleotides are TGTGCCAGCAGTACCCCTATGTCGTGGCAGCCCCAGCATTTT. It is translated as CASSTPMSWQPQHF.

CDR3 nucleotides: TGTGCCAGCAGCTCCACTTACGGAGGTTCCTACGAGCAGTACGTC. Its translation: CASSSTYGGSYEQYV. The V and J genes are TRBV7-2 and TRBJ2-7, with TRBD2 as a possible D gene (5 bases). CDR3 length: 15 amino acids. V shed 4 bases and J shed 1 base, with 14 bases lying between them. The germline V gene has CDR1 SGHTA and CDR2 FQGNSA.

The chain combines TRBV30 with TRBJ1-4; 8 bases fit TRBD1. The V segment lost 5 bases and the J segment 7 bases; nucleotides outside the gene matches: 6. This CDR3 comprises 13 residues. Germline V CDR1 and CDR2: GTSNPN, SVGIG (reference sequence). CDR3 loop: CAWQRTGREKLFF. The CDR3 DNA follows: TGTGCCTGGCAAAGGACAGGGCGTGAAAAACTGTTTTTT.

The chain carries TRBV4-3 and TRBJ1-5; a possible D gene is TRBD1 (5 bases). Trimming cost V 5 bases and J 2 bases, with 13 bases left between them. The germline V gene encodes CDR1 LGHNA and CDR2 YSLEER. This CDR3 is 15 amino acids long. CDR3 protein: CASSWTRGRNQPQHF. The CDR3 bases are TGCGCCAGCAGCTGGACGAGGGGACGCAATCAGCCCCAGCATTTT.

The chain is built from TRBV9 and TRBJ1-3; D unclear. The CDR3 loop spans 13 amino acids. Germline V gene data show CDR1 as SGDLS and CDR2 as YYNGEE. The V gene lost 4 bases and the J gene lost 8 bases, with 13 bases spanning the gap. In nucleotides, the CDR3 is TGTGCCAGCAGCACCAACCGGGAGGACACCATATATTTT. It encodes CASSTNREDTIYF.

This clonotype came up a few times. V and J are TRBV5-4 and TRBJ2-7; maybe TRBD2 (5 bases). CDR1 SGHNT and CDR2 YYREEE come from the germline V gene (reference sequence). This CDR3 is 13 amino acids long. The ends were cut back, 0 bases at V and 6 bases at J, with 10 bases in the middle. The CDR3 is CASSLEGRGEQYF. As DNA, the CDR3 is TGTGCCAGCAGCTTGGAAGGGAGAGGCGAGCAGTACTTC.